One sample yielded the 27 T cell receptor beta chains listed below, sequenced in a study of somatic mutations in cytotoxic T cells in rheumatoid arthritis. Clones were read by immunoSEQ multiplex PCR, and TCRdb kept only the in-frame ones, dropping some. Of some 18,000 clones in the sample, more than 60% were seen once. Sequenced material: CD8+ T cells sorted from blood. All receptors derive from an adult with rheumatoid arthritis.

The table lists this clone with a few counts. The rearrangement joins TRBV7-2 to TRBJ1-6; D ambiguous. Trimming stripped 1 base from V and 8 bases from J, with 6 bases between. CDR1 SGHTA and CDR2 FQGNSA come from the germline V gene. The CDR3 is 13 amino acids. As DNA, the CDR3 is TGTGCCAGCAGCTTAGGGGAGCATTCACCCCTCCACTTT. It translates to CASSLGEHSPLHF.

Comment on this clone: One junction end disagrees with the germline gene, perhaps due to a read error. This sequence joins TRBV4-1 and TRBJ2-5, with 7 bases that match TRBD2. The CDR3 runs 15 residues. Germline CDR1 and CDR2: MGHRA and YSYEKL. The CDR3 sequence: CASTQNPGREETQYF. The CDR3 DNA is TGCGCCAGCACCCAAAATCCGGGGAGGGAAGAGACCCAGTACTTC.

The genes are TRBV6-4 and TRBJ1-1, with D maybe TRBD1 (5 bases). Germline CDR1 and CDR2: MRHNA and SNTAGT. This CDR3 comprises 13 residues. V lost 6 bases to trimming and J lost 2 bases, with 10 bases between them. The CDR3 spells CASRETENTEAFF. The CDR3, as DNA: TGTGCCAGCAGAGAGACAGAAAACACTGAAGCTTTCTTT.

The J gene is TRBJ2-3, the V gene TRBV7-6, with a weak D call TRBD2 (7 bases). CDR3 size: 16 residues. With 1 base removed from V and 0 bases from J, the gap between germline ends came to 11 bases. CDR1 and CDR2 from the germline V gene are SGHVS and FNYEAQ. CDR3: CASSLGAGASTDTQYF. CDR3 nucleotides: TGTGCCAGCAGCTTAGGCGCGGGGGCTAGCACAGATACGCAGTATTTT.

The V call is TRBV2, the J call TRBJ2-1; TRBD2 is a possible D gene (5 bases). This CDR3 comprises 14 residues. The V gene lost 8 bases and the J gene lost 7 bases, with 18 bases spanning the gap. CDR1 is SNHLY, CDR2 FYNNEI, per germline. The CDR3 coding sequence is TGTGCCAGCGCTGCCCGAGGGAGCTCTAATGAGCAGTTCTTC. Protein product: CASAARGSSNEQFF.

The J gene is TRBJ1-2, the V gene TRBV30; 10 bases fit TRBD1. The junction had 4 bases not matched to a gene; V was cut back by 2 bases and J by 4 bases. CDR1 and CDR2 from the germline V gene are GTSNPN and SVGIG (reference sequence). The CDR3 runs to 14 residues. CDR3 bases: TGTGCCTGGAGTAAGACAGGGGGCACCTATGGCTACACCTTC. Its protein product is CAWSKTGGTYGYTF.

Regarding this clone: At the DNA level, this CDR3 is encoded by other sequences in the same sample as well. V usage is TRBV20-1 and J usage is TRBJ2-1; D may be TRBD2 (5 bases). The CDR3 covers 11 residues. The V gene's germline CDR1 is DFQATT and CDR2 SNEGSKA (reference sequence). Trimming took off 1 base at V and 7 bases at J, with 5 bases between the two ends. The CDR3 DNA sequence: TGCAGTGCTAGAGGCGGGAATGAGCAGTTCTTC. This sequence encodes CSARGGNEQFF.

The chain joins TRBV19 to TRBJ1-5; D gene uncertain. CDR1 is LNHDA and CDR2 is SQIVND in the germline V gene (reference sequence). The CDR3 loop spans 15 amino acids. With 0 bases removed from V and 5 bases from J, the gap between germline ends came to 11 bases. The CDR3 DNA follows: TGTGCCAGTAGTATAGATGATGCAGGATATCAGCCCCAGCATTTT. Translation gives CASSIDDAGYQPQHF.

This clone came up once. This chain joins TRBV5-6 and TRBJ2-2; a weak D match, TRBD2 (6 bases). Germline loops: CDR1 SGHDT, CDR2 YYEEEE. The V end lost 0 bases, the J end lost 7 bases, and 10 bases lay between the germline ends. The CDR3 covers 14 residues. CDR3 sequence (DNA): TGTGCCAGCAGCTTGGGACTAGATGACGGGGAGCTGTTTTTT. Translated: CASSLGLDDGELFF.

The chain recombines TRBV6-4 with TRBJ2-3, with 8 positions matching TRBD2. The V gene's germline CDR1 is MRHNA and CDR2 SNTAGT. The V and J ends lost 8 bases and 1 base, in that order; junction bases with no gene match: 5. The CDR3 is 14 amino acids. CDR3 in DNA: TGTGCCAGCGAAGGAGCGGGGGGCACAGATACGCAGTATTTT. It is translated as CASEGAGGTDTQYF.

The chain couples TRBV11-3 to TRBJ2-7; D unresolved. Trimming left V 1 base short and J 2 bases short, with 6 bases between. Germline CDR1 reads SGHNT; CDR2 reads YENEEA. The CDR3 has 13 amino acids. CDR3 nucleotide sequence: TGTGCCAGCAGCTTAGGTTTAGCCTACGAGCAGTACTTC. This encodes CASSLGLAYEQYF. The variable domain in full, completed from reference TRBV11-3 and TRBJ2-7, reads EAGVVQSPRYKIIEKKQPVAFWCNPISGHNTLYWYLQNLGQGPELLIRYENEEAVDDSQLPKDRFSAERLKGVDSTLKIQPAELGDSAVYLCASSLGLAYEQYFGPGTRLTVT.

The rearrangement joins TRBV9 to TRBJ1-6; D gene uncertain. Germline assignment: CDR1 SGDLS and CDR2 YYNGEE. CDR3 length: 16 residues. Deletions cut 0 bases from V and 0 bases from J, with 7 bases between. CDR3 loop: CASSVARSSYNSPLHF. In DNA, the CDR3 is TGTGCCAGCAGCGTAGCTCGCAGCTCCTATAATTCACCCCTCCACTTT.

The V call is TRBV5-1, the J call TRBJ1-2; perhaps TRBD1 as D (5 bases). The length of the CDR3 is 12 residues. The V gene lost 2 bases and the J gene lost 8 bases, with 10 bases spanning the gap. Germline CDR1 and CDR2: SGHRS and YFSETQ. CDR3 region: CASSLSGEGYTF. DNA of the CDR3: TGCGCCAGCAGCTTATCGGGGGAAGGCTACACCTTC.

V usage is TRBV9 and J usage is TRBJ2-1, with unresolved D. The CDR3 totals 15 residues. Germline V gene data show CDR1 as SGDLS and CDR2 as YYNGEE. Trimming removed 0 bases at V and 6 bases at J, with 13 bases between. In DNA, the CDR3 is TGTGCCAGCAGCGTAGCCGGACGGCTATCCAATGAGCAGTTCTTC. Residues: CASSVAGRLSNEQFF.

The genes are TRBV4-2 and TRBJ1-5; D is ambiguous. V lost 1 base, J lost 4 bases, and 8 bases lay in between. From germline, CDR1 is LGHNA and CDR2 YNFKEQ. The CDR3 totals 14 residues. The CDR3 here is CASSQVGPNQPQHF. In DNA, the CDR3 is TGTGCCAGCAGCCAAGTAGGCCCAAATCAGCCCCAGCATTTT.

This clone was detected only once. This chain links TRBV19 with TRBJ2-3; the D gene is possibly TRBD2 (6 bases). This CDR3 spans 14 amino acids. Trimming shortened V by 4 bases and J by 0 bases, and 8 bases separated the two germline ends. CDR1 is LNHDA and CDR2 is SQIVND in the germline V gene (reference sequence). CDR3 amino acids: CASSRGLSTDTQYF. DNA of the CDR3: TGTGCCAGTAGTAGAGGACTAAGCACAGATACGCAGTATTTT.

The chain combines TRBV27 with TRBJ1-2; TRBD1 might be the D (5 bases). V gave up 4 bases and J gave up 2 bases, with 14 bases separating them. Germline loops: CDR1 MNHEY, CDR2 SMNVEV (reference sequence). CDR3 length: 15 amino acids. The CDR3 protein is CASSSSGHLNYGYTF. The CDR3 DNA sequence: TGTGCCAGCAGTTCGTCAGGGCACTTGAACTATGGCTACACCTTC.

This rearrangement joins TRBV11-2 to TRBJ2-2, with D hard to call. Per the germline V gene, CDR1 is SGHAT and CDR2 is FQNNGV. The CDR3 is 12 residues long. V gave up 5 bases and J gave up 6 bases, with 7 bases separating them. CDR3: CASSLHPGELFF. DNA of the CDR3: TGTGCCAGCAGCCTCCACCCCGGGGAGCTGTTTTTT.

The J gene is TRBJ1-1, the V gene TRBV13; D is perhaps TRBD1 (6 bases). The ends were cut back, 5 bases at V and 1 base at J, with 8 bases in the middle. Germline CDR1 is PRHDT and CDR2 is FYEKMQ (reference sequence). The CDR3 has 13 residues. Here the CDR3 reads CASSPQGNTEAFF. The CDR3 DNA sequence: TGTGCCAGCAGCCCACAGGGGAACACTGAAGCTTTCTTT.

The rearrangement uses TRBV30 and TRBJ2-2; TRBD1 matches 9 bases. Looked up from germline, CDR1 is GTSNPN and CDR2 is SVGIG (reference sequence). The CDR3 spans 14 residues. The V gene end was trimmed by 2 bases and the J gene end by 4 bases; junction bases not matched to a gene: 2. The CDR3 here is CAWSQQGATGELFF. The CDR3 DNA follows: TGTGCCTGGAGTCAACAGGGGGCCACCGGGGAGCTGTTTTTT.

This rearrangement joins TRBV2 to TRBJ2-1, with D unresolved. Germline assignment: CDR1 SNHLY and CDR2 FYNNEI. The V gene lost 3 bases and the J gene lost 8 bases, with 2 bases spanning the gap. The CDR3 runs to 10 residues. DNA of the CDR3: TGTGCCAGCAGTGACCATGAGCAGTTCTTC. Its protein product is CASSDHEQFF.

V and J are TRBV27 and TRBJ1-1; D call uncertain. V dropped 4 bases and J dropped 8 bases, with 11 bases sitting between them. This CDR3 region has 12 residues. CDR1 MNHEY and CDR2 SMNVEV come from the germline V gene (reference sequence). The CDR3 DNA reads TGTGCCAGCAGTTCGGCGGGCCTCGAAGCTTTCTTT. Protein product: CASSSAGLEAFF.

This clone has just a few counts. The chain carries TRBV5-6 and TRBJ2-7, with no clear D. Germline CDR1 reads SGHDT; CDR2 reads YYEEEE. Trimming cost V 3 bases and J 1 base, with 2 bases left between them. The length of the CDR3 is 11 residues. The CDR3 DNA follows: TGTGCCAGCAGCTCATCCTACGAGCAGTACTTC. This gives the protein CASSSSYEQYF.

This chain links TRBV5-6 with TRBJ2-3; D perhaps matches TRBD2 (5 bases). Germline CDR1 is SGHDT and CDR2 is YYEEEE. With 1 base removed from V and 0 bases from J, the gap between germline ends came to 21 bases. CDR3 length: 19 residues. The CDR3 loop reads CASSLLTDFGIASTDTQYF. CDR3 DNA sequence: TGTGCCAGCAGCTTGCTGACCGATTTTGGGATAGCGAGCACAGATACGCAGTATTTT.

The gene calls are TRBV4-2 and TRBJ2-1, with a tentative D call TRBD2 (5 bases). The V gene lost 1 base and the J gene lost 14 bases, with 15 bases spanning the gap. Germline V gives CDR1 LGHNA, CDR2 YNFKEQ. The CDR3 spans 13 residues. DNA for the CDR3: TGTGCCAGCAGCCAAGGACCGGGGTTCTCTGAGTTCTTC. Protein: CASSQGPGFSEFF.

The rearrangement links TRBV4-1 to TRBJ2-5, with D possibly being TRBD2 (6 bases). The CDR3 contains 15 residues. V lost 3 bases to trimming and J lost 4 bases, with 15 bases between them. Germline V gene sequence: CDR1 MGHRA, CDR2 YSYEKL. The CDR3, as DNA: TGCGCCAGCAGCCATCCCACAGCCGGGGGAGAGACCCAGTACTTC. This sequence encodes CASSHPTAGGETQYF.

Concerning this clone itself: The germline gene is not matched at one end of the junction; a read error may be the cause. The CDR3 bases are TGTGCCAGCAACTTAAGAGGGGGACCACTCAATGAGCAGTTCTTC. This translates into CASNLRGGPLNEQFF. V is TRBV11-2 and J is TRBJ2-1; possibly TRBD1 for D (6 bases). The germline V gene has CDR1 SGHAT and CDR2 FQNNGV. The CDR3 runs to 15 residues.